This T cell receptor beta chain was obtained from a study of blood T cell repertoires in COVID-19. Study-level background: Sites in the United States, Italy and Spain provided acute and convalescent COVID-19 samples.

The CDR3 is 16 amino acids. V was cut by 1 base and J by 5 bases, with 17 bases left in between. Germline loops: CDR1 LGHNA, CDR2 YSLEER. Libraries were prepared by immunoSEQ multiplex PCR; TCRdb keeps only in-frame clonotypes and omits some of them. The sample has roughly 32,000 clones, 85% to 95% seen once; the top ten hold about 0.99%. This clonotype was sampled from a male donor with active COVID-19. The rearrangement uses TRBV4-3 and TRBJ1-1; D is undetermined. Sequences were obtained from peripheral blood. The DNA of the CDR3 is TGCGCCAGCAGCCAAGGCGGTACGGGATTGTTAACTGAAGCTTTCTTT. Translation gives CASSQGGTGLLTEAFF.